The present T cell receptor beta chain was sequenced within a study of shared clonotypes between healthy human individuals. Profiling relied on immunoSEQ multiplex PCR, and the TCRdb table lists in-frame clones only, not all of them. The sample contains about a million clones, 70% to 80% of which appear only once. Study-wide results and limits: Naive CD4 clonotypes overlapped across a handful of donors at around 5%.

Investigators divided CD4+ cells into CD45RA+ naive and CD45RA-negative memory subsets. Regarding this clone: Its antigen is unidentified.

This clonotype originated in a young man in good health. Some clones in this sample may be carry-over from other donors' samples. The specimen was memory CD4+ T cells from PBMCs. Subset meaning: CD45RA-negative fraction.

The CDR3 DNA sequence: TGTGCCAGCGCGCGAACAGGGCACTCTGGAAACACCATATATTTT. Protein product: CASARTGHSGNTIYF. V usage is TRBV27 and J usage is TRBJ1-3; D is possibly TRBD1 (6 bases). The CDR3 length is 15 residues. V was pared by 8 bases and J by 0 bases, with 14 bases between. Germline values: CDR1 MNHEY, CDR2 SMNVEV (reference sequence).